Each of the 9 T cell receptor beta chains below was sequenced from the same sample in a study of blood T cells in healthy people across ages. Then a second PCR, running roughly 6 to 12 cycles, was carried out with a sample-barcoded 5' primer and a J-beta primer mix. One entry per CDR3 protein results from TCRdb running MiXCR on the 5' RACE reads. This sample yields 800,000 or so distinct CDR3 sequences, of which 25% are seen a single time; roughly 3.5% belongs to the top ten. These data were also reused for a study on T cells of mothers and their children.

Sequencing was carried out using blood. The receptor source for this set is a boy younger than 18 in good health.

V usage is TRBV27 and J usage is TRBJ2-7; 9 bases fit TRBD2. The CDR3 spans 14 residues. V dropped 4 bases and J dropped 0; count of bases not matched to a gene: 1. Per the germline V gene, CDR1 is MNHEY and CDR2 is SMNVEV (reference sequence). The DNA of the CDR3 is TGTGCCAGCAGTTCAGCGGGAGGCTCCTACGAGCAGTACTTC. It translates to CASSSAGGSYEQYF.

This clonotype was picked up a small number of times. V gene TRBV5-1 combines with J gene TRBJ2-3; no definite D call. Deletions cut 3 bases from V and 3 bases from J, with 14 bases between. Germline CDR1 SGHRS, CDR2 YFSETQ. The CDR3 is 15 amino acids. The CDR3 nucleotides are TGCGCCAGCAGCTCGGCTTCTTTGGGTACAGATACGCAGTATTTT. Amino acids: CASSSASLGTDTQYF.

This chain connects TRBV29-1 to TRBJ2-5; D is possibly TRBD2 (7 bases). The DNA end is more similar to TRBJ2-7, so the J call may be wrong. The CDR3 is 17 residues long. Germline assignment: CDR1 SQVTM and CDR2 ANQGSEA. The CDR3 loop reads CSVIGGGVSSGEGEQYF. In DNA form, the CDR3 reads TGCAGCGTTATCGGTGGGGGCGTATCGTCGGGGGAGGGCGAGCAGTACTTC.

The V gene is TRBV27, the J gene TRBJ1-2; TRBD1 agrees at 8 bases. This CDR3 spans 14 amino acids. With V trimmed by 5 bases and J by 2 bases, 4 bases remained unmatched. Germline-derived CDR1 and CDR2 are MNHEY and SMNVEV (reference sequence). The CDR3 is CASSPGQANYGYTF. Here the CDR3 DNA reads TGTGCCAGCAGTCCGGGACAGGCGAACTATGGCTACACCTTC.

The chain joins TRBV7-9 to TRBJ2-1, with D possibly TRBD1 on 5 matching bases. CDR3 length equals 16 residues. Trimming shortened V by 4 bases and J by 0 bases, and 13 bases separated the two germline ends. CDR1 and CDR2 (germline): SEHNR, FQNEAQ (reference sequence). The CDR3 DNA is TGTGCCAGCAGCTCTATGGGGCAGAGCTCCTACAATGAGCAGTTCTTC. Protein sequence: CASSSMGQSSYNEQFF. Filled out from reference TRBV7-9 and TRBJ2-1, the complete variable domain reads DTGVSQNPRHKITKRGQNVTFRCDPISEHNRLYWYRQTLGQGPEFLTYFQNEAQLEKSRLLSDRFSAERPKGSFSTLEIQRTEQGDSAMYLCASSSMGQSSYNEQFFGPGTRLTVL.

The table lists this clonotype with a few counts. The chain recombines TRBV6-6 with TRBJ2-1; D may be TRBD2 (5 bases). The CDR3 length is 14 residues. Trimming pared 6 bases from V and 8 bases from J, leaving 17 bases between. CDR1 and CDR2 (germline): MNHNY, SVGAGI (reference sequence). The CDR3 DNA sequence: TGTGCCAGCAGGAGGGTCGCGAGGATAGATGAGCAGTTCTTC. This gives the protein CASRRVARIDEQFF.

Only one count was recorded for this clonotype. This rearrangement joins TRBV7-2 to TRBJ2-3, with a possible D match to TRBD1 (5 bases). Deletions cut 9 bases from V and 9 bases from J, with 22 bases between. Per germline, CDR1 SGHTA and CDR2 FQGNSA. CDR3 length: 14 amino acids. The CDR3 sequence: CASSPGPSVGTQYF. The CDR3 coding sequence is TGTGCCAGTAGCCCAGGGCCTAGTGTGGGCACGCAGTATTTT.

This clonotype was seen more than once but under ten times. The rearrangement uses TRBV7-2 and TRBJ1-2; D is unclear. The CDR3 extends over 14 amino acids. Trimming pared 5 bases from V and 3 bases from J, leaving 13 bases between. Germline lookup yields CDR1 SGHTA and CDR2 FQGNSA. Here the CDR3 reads CASSTPAAYYGYTF. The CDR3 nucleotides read TGTGCCAGCAGCACCCCCGCAGCGTACTATGGCTACACCTTC.

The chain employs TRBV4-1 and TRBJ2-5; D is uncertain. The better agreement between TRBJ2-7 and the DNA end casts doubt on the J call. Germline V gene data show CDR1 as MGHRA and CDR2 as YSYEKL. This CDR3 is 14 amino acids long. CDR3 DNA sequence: TGCGCCAGCAGCTCCTATCTCAGACCCTACGAGCAGTACTTC. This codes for CASSSYLRPYEQYF.